This entry describes one T cell receptor (beta chain). This clone came up a few times. Its antigen has not been determined. The sample holds no much larger clone one base away, and base qualities are not on file. These data originate in a study of cytomegalovirus exposure and HLA in healthy donors (dated by TCRdb to about 2017). General notes on the study: In an earlier analysis of 587 of the donors, 276 Gb of sequence data and 90 million to 120 million unique TCR beta sequences from 180 million or so T cells were reported. An early release that covered about 600 HLA-typed donors contained around 300 gigabases of sequencing data and 65 million to 100 million unique TCR sequences. Of the approximately 400 genotyped donors, about 80% fell in the genetic ancestry cluster associated with self-reported Caucasian donors. The study was designed to test whether signatures of past pathogen exposure could be identified by cataloging public T cell receptors. The T cell repertoires of some 670 subjects were profiled by immunosequencing and related to cytomegalovirus serostatus. A separate validation cohort of more than 100 different subjects was used in addition to the 666-subject first cohort. To predict cytomegalovirus infection status, the study brought together high-throughput TCR immunosequencing, statistical association of individual TCRs with disease status, and machine learning. A later analysis re-analyzed previously published TCR beta repertoires from approximately 700 donors and added high-resolution HLA genotyping to study TCR occurrence patterns. Rather than drawing on any new phenotypic data, the later analysis identified candidate immune exposures from TCR beta sequences and the way those sequences occurred across donors. An earlier analysis of approximately 640 of the donors applied high-throughput TCR beta sequencing to assess whether each TCR beta V gene segment acted as functional or pseudogenic. Donor age, sex, ethnicity and CMV serostatus were collected together with the repertoire data. Genome-wide SNP genotypes for about 65% of the 666 donors were used in a later genetic analysis, which treated that subset as a discovery cohort. All discovery cohort repertoires had been generated on a single sequencing platform. HLA typing included class I and class II loci at four-digit resolution. Typing coverage varied by locus: roughly 629-640 donors for A, B, C, DRB1 and DQB1; more than 500 for DQA1; approximately 570 for DPA1; approximately 470 for DPB1. Roughly 5 DR-DQ haplotypes were handled as single units for association and clustering, since linkage in the cohort was strong. Among 398 genotyped donors of the cohort, an average of 235,054 unique TCR beta nucleotide sequences were sequenced per donor, about a sixth of them non-productive. The study at large found these results: Because counts were too low, about 18 rarely observed V segments, including chromosome 9 orphons, were excluded from the earlier analysis of 500 to 700 of the donors. This cohort had only TCR beta chains sequenced, and the lack of alpha or paired-chain data limited which features could be detected. For the cohort, immune exposure information was limited to CMV serostatus. While some public TCRs were present in many individuals, most TCR sequences turned up only very rarely across donors. A cluster of highly shared sequence variants was judged likely to represent a technical artifact of the sequencing pipeline. Linkage disequilibrium might explain the correlated functional status among segregating V segments, but an unknown experimental factor could not be excluded. In a later genetic analysis, fewer N-insertions in productive TCRs were reported among donors in an Asian-associated ancestry cluster than the roughly 700-donor mean. A further reported finding was that TCR beta sequences accurately predicted the HLA-A and HLA-B alleles for most subjects in the first cohort. A later analysis found that TCR association rates varied across HLA loci, with DRB1 alleles showing the most associated TCRs and HLA-C alleles the fewest. In a later analysis, over 15,000 TCR beta sequences were associated with specific HLA alleles at a false discovery rate of 0.05. Assigning TCR associations to individual alleles was difficult when HLA alleles, especially DR and DQ, strongly co-occurred. Some IMGT-functional V segments, including TRBV6-2 and TRBV6-3, could not be distinguished by the 87-base-pair reads and were therefore excluded. A later analysis found that HLA-associated TCR beta chains were more clonally expanded and had lower generation probabilities than equally common non-associated chains. A later analysis found that most CMV-associated TCR beta chains appeared HLA-restricted, with HLA associations seemingly driven largely by CMV exposure. Several of the top co-occurrence clusters appeared to be linked to parvovirus B19, influenza, CMV and Epstein-Barr virus, according to a later analysis. The study listed 164 TCR beta chains as associated with cytomegalovirus. A few of the identified cytomegalovirus-associated TCR beta chains were confirmed in vitro to be specific for cytomegalovirus antigens. The authors suggested that the approach could potentially be generalized to other disease states and immunological phenotypes. A later genetic analysis associated a missense DCLRE1C variant with V-gene and J-gene trimming of TCR beta chains, and an independent cohort replicated the association. In an earlier analysis of 587 of the donors, most TCR beta V segments appeared in productive rearrangements about 87% or about 30% of the time, broadly matching IMGT annotations. Roughly uniform sequencing depth across donors was assumed in presence/absence analyses, although this assumption may not hold. The classifier was reported to diagnose cytomegalovirus status with high specificity and sensitivity in both the original and validation cohorts. Because some donors lacked HLA typing at each locus, the association tests relied only on the typed subset.

In total, 630 or so healthy bone marrow donors made up the cohort. At the time of sampling, all cohort members were nominally healthy, though unrecorded immune exposures were likely present. The donor was CMV seropositive and was included in the group of almost 300 seropositive cohort members. Every donor gave a peripheral blood sample, and the peripheral blood mononuclear cells from that sample were used for TCR beta sequencing. Genomic DNA extraction from the blood cell samples was performed with the Qiagen DNeasy Blood Extraction Kit. The trim is 7 bases for V and 8 bases for J, with a gap of 17 bases between the germline ends. Reading the germline V gene gives CDR1 MNHNS and CDR2 SASEGT. The CDR3 sequence holds 14 residues, the cysteine and phenylalanine included. Only the CDR3 part of the read is kept: 42 bases, read in frame from the first base. The library was built by means of the immunoSEQ multiplex PCR assay. The multiplex PCR relied on a mix of 60 forward primers for TCR Vbeta segments and 13 reverse primers for TCR Jbeta segments. The CDR3 region of rearranged TCR beta genes was amplified from genomic DNA by a multiplex PCR assay. The amplified TCR beta libraries were sequenced on the Illumina HiSeq System as 87-base-pair reads. The study's processing was this. Across the 670 or so repertoires, a later analysis counted 78 million or so unique TCR beta chains, some 11 million of which were shared by at least two donors. To remove PCR and sequencing errors, raw reads were error-corrected and collapsed into unique sequences using a nearest-neighbor algorithm that merged closely related sequences. V, D and J gene segments were assigned by aligning CDR3 sequences to IMGT reference sequences. Each retained sequence needed at least a six-nucleotide match to both a V gene segment and a J gene segment. A rearrangement was called productive if the CDR3 had no stop codons and remained in frame with V and J, and every other rearrangement was called non-productive. Following IMGT convention, CDR3 was defined as the stretch from the second conserved V-encoded cysteine to the conserved J-encoded phenylalanine. Sequences without an unambiguous match to a single V gene segment were excluded from the earlier analysis of approximately 600 of the donors. An earlier analysis of almost 600 of the donors classified V segments as functional when productive rearrangements were above 56.7% and as segregating when the standard deviation between donors was above 5%. A statistical classification framework was built to diagnose cytomegalovirus status from the catalog of TCR beta chain sequences. A later analysis assigned V and J genes by comparing TCR nucleotide sequences with IMGT/GENE-DB human TR gene sequences. The TCRdist pipeline was used in a later analysis to assign CDR3 sequences and most-parsimonious VDJ recombination scenarios. A later analysis defined each TCR beta chain by its CDR3 amino acid sequence plus V-gene family, and excluded reads lacking a unique V-gene family. A later analysis removed 600 or so highly shared, low-generation-probability nucleotide sequences to deal with suspected cross-contamination and a sequencing artifact. In a later analysis, a clonal expansion index was calculated for each public chain from normalized within-repertoire ranks of inferred template counts. Generation probabilities in a later analysis came from a VDJ recombination model fitted to out-of-frame rearrangements, and those results were checked against IGoR. In a later analysis, hypergeometric tests were used to score TCR-TCR, TCR-HLA and TCR-CMV co-occurrence, with a repertoire-size bias correction applied to TCR pairs. A later analysis estimated false discovery rates by permuting HLA or CMV assignments 20 times. In a later analysis, co-occurring TCRs were grouped with DBSCAN, and TCRdist sequence similarity was added when clustering was performed within HLA-allele-positive subsets. For co-occurrence clustering, repertoires with fewer than 30,000 or more than 120,000 public chains were excluded, along with several repertoires with anomalous nucleotide sharing. The immuneACCESS repertoire file appears here via TCRdb, limited to in-frame rearrangements. These files lack a portion of the clones; in checked studies, under half of the deficit traces to unresolved V genes, and the cause of the others is not known. For V, J and clone size, that table is used; D and trimming come from the DNA. Across this sample there are fewer than 110,000 clones, with around 72% seen only once. Approximately 15% of the sample is taken by the ten largest.

The specimen sequenced was PBMCs. This sequence originates from a woman in her thirties or forties in good health and CMV-seropositive. The sequence is built from TRBV6-1 and TRBJ1-4; TRBD1 is possibly the D segment (5 matching bases). The sequenced DNA is TGTGCCAGCATGAAGGGAGGGGCTCAGGAAAAACTGTTTTTT. Translated, it gives CASMKGGAQEKLFF.